This T cell receptor (beta chain) was recovered during a study of graft-versus-host responses after intestinal transplantation. The overall study: Induction using anti-thymocyte globulin, followed by tacrolimus and steroids for approximately 3 years, was given to all recipients.

Whole-study findings and limits: Recipient marrow contained GvH clones, some of which appeared first in ileum or blood.

Germline values: CDR1 LNHDA, CDR2 SQIVND (reference sequence). V was clipped by 5 bases and J by 5 bases; unmatched bases: 12. The CDR3 loop spans 16 amino acids. This clone turned up a few times. Its specificity is not known. The repertoire was sequenced with immunoSEQ multiplex PCR; TCRdb's copy has only in-frame clones and lacks some. The repertoire holds roughly 100,000 clones, with approximately 93% as singletons. The source is a human donor who received an intestinal transplant. This specimen was unstimulated CD8+ T cells sorted from spleen or lymph node cells, taken before intestinal transplant. The chain is built from TRBV19 and TRBJ1-5; 7 bases fit TRBD1. The CDR3 sequence is CASSQGYRGPYQPQHF. In nucleotides, the CDR3 is TGTGCCAGTAGTCAAGGTTACAGGGGCCCTTATCAGCCCCAGCATTTT.